This is a list of T cell receptor beta chains from one sample in a study of cytomegalovirus exposure and HLA in healthy donors. TCRdb's copy holds only in-frame clones and misses some; the assay was immunoSEQ multiplex PCR. The sample lists 200,000 to 300,000 clones, 80% to 90% occurring once. Sequences were obtained from PBMCs. These receptors originate from a man younger than 35 in good health and CMV-seronegative. CDR3s include the opening cysteine and the closing phenylalanine or tryptophan. The D gene is left open where the match is weak. The size entry is marked missing in some rows and otherwise reads once, few, many or a size class.

j_gene | d_gene | abundance | v_gene | CDR3aa | CDR3nt
TRBJ2-7 | TRBD2 | once | TRBV4-2 | CASSQELALAYEQYF | TGTGCCAGCAGCCAAGAACTAGCGTTAGCCTACGAGCAGTACTTC
TRBJ1-4 | NA | NA | TRBV6-4 | CANPGQATNEKLFF | TGTGCCAACCCAGGGCAAGCAACTAATGAAAAACTGTTTTTT
TRBJ2-7 | NA | NA | TRBV5-1 | CASSLEAGGGEQYF | TGCGCCAGCAGCTTGGAGGCCGGGGGAGGCGAGCAGTACTTC
TRBJ2-7 | TRBD1 | NA | TRBV4-3 | CASSLYPDRAYEQYF | TGCGCCAGCAGCCTATACCCGGACAGGGCCTACGAGCAGTACTTC
TRBJ2-1 | NA | NA | TRBV2 | CASREKYNEQFF | TGTGCCAGCAGGGAGAAGTACAATGAGCAGTTCTTC
TRBJ1-2 | NA | NA | TRBV11-3 | CASSLASGDGYTF | TGTGCCAGCAGCTTAGCGTCAGGGGATGGCTACACCTTC
TRBJ1-1 | NA | NA | TRBV7-9 | CASRTDEAFF | TGTGCCAGCAGGACAGATGAAGCTTTCTTT
TRBJ1-2 | NA | NA | TRBV6-5 | CASRAGADYGYTF | TGTGCCAGCAGGGCGGGAGCAGACTATGGCTACACCTTC
TRBJ2-6 | TRBD1 | NA | TRBV19 | CASRDRAFGSGANVLTF | TGTGCCAGTAGGGACAGGGCCTTTGGCTCTGGGGCCAACGTCCTGACTTTC
TRBJ2-7 | TRBD2 | NA | TRBV5-1 | CATSPGLAGASEQYF | TGCGCCACCTCCCCGGGACTAGCGGGAGCTAGCGAGCAGTACTTC
TRBJ2-5 | NA | once | TRBV30 | CAWSPGLGEETQYF | TGTGCCTGGAGTCCGGGACTGGGGGAAGAGACCCAGTACTTC
TRBJ1-5 | NA | few | TRBV4-3 | CASSQGTDSNQPQHF | TGCGCCAGCAGCCAAGGGACAGATAGCAATCAGCCCCAGCATTTT
TRBJ1-4 | TRBD1 | NA | TRBV5-5 | CASSRIGGGGEKLFF | TGTGCCAGCAGCAGGATAGGGGGCGGAGGTGAAAAACTGTTTTTT
TRBJ1-2 | NA | NA | TRBV27 | CASSFSTNYGYTF | TGTGCCAGCAGTTTTAGTACTAACTATGGCTACACCTTC
TRBJ2-3 | NA | NA | TRBV18 | CASSGGGPTDTQYF | TGTGCCAGCTCCGGCGGCGGGCCCACAGATACGCAGTATTTT
TRBJ2-1 | TRBD2 | NA | TRBV7-3 | CASSIPSGSGNEQFF | TGTGCCAGCAGCATTCCTAGCGGGAGTGGTAATGAGCAGTTCTTC
TRBJ2-7 | NA | once | TRBV7-9 | CASRRGGNEQYF | TGTGCCAGCAGAAGGGGGGGAAACGAGCAGTACTTC
TRBJ2-1 | NA | NA | TRBV4-3 | CASSQAPTRNEQFF | TGCGCCAGCAGCCAAGCTCCAACGAGGAATGAGCAGTTCTTC
TRBJ1-2 | NA | NA | TRBV29-1 | CSVMRGKGYTF | TGCAGCGTTATGAGGGGGAAAGGCTACACCTTC
TRBJ2-7 | TRBD2 | NA | TRBV11-2 | CASSLLGAGGRDEQYF | TGTGCCAGCAGCCTCCTGGGAGCGGGGGGCCGGGACGAGCAGTACTTC
TRBJ1-1 | NA | NA | TRBV7-2 | CASSLVVVGGTEAFF | TGTGCCAGCAGCTTAGTTGTGGTGGGGGGGACTGAAGCTTTCTTT
TRBJ1-2 | NA | NA | TRBV11-3 | CASSASPGDGGYTF | TGTGCCAGCAGCGCCTCACCAGGGGATGGCGGCTACACCTTC
TRBJ2-2 | TRBD1 | NA | TRBV29-1 | CSAARDRGTGELFF | TGCAGCGCCGCCCGGGACAGGGGTACCGGGGAGCTGTTTTTT
TRBJ1-4 | NA | few | TRBV29-1 | CSVATAANEKLFF | TGCAGCGTTGCAACTGCTGCTAATGAAAAACTGTTTTTT
TRBJ1-5 | NA | NA | TRBV27 | CASSGGARVQPQHF | TGTGCCAGCAGTGGGGGGGCCCGAGTCCAGCCCCAGCATTTT
TRBJ2-7 | NA | NA | TRBV28 | CASSPGSSSYEQYF | TGTGCCAGCAGTCCGGGTTCTAGCTCCTACGAGCAGTACTTC
TRBJ2-5 | TRBD1 | NA | TRBV2 | CASRFTGGHYQETQYF | TGTGCCAGCAGGTTCACAGGGGGCCACTACCAAGAGACCCAGTACTTC
TRBJ2-1 | TRBD2 | few | TRBV5-1 | CASSDRTSGTLSEQFF | TGCGCCAGCAGCGACCGGACTAGCGGGACTCTGTCTGAGCAGTTCTTC
TRBJ1-6 | NA | NA | TRBV10-2 | CASSPGVISNSPLHF | TGCGCCAGCAGTCCAGGGGTTATTAGCAATTCACCCCTCCACTTT
TRBJ2-7 | TRBD1 | NA | TRBV7-9 | CASSAETGKHEQYF | TGTGCCAGCAGCGCAGAGACAGGGAAGCACGAGCAGTACTTC
TRBJ1-3 | NA | once | TRBV10-1 | CASSDGGAGNTIYF | TGCGCCAGCAGTGACGGAGGGGCTGGAAACACCATATATTTT
TRBJ2-6 | TRBD2 | NA | TRBV12-5 | CASGPTLRGVAVVSGANVLTF | TGTGCTAGTGGCCCCACCCTCCGGGGGGTAGCGGTCGTCTCTGGGGCCAACGTCCTGACTTTC
TRBJ2-2 | TRBD1 | NA | TRBV25-1 | CASSRTGVDTGELFF | TGTGCCAGCTCGCGGACAGGGGTCGACACCGGGGAGCTGTTTTTT
TRBJ2-3 | TRBD2 | NA | TRBV7-2 | CASSPSLLAGGGPDTQYF | TGTGCCAGCAGCCCATCCCTACTAGCGGGAGGGGGTCCAGATACGCAGTATTTT
TRBJ2-3 | TRBD1 | NA | TRBV4-2 | CASSRDRGQDTQYF | TGTGCCAGCAGCCGGGACAGGGGGCAAGATACGCAGTATTTT
TRBJ1-5 | NA | NA | TRBV28 | CASSPHYSNQPQHF | TGTGCCAGCAGTCCACACTATAGCAATCAGCCCCAGCATTTT
TRBJ2-7 | NA | NA | TRBV4-3 | CASSQDPYGQRGF | TGCGCCAGCAGCCAAGATCCATACGGACAGCGAGGATTT
TRBJ1-3 | NA | NA | TRBV5-1 | CASSHDQLSGNTIYF | TGCGCCAGCAGCCACGATCAACTCTCTGGAAACACCATATATTTT
TRBJ1-1 | NA | NA | TRBV7-2 | CASSVTGSLTEAFF | TGTGCCAGCAGCGTCACAGGGTCGCTCACTGAAGCTTTCTTT
TRBJ2-5 | NA | NA | TRBV9 | CASSVGGLEETQYF | TGTGCCAGCAGCGTAGGAGGGCTGGAGGAGACCCAGTACTTC
TRBJ2-7 | TRBD1 | NA | TRBV9 | CASSLGQGTYEQYF | TGTGCCAGCAGCCTCGGACAGGGAACCTACGAGCAGTACTTC
TRBJ1-6 | NA | NA | TRBV14 | CASSQAGFSPLHF | TGTGCCAGCAGCCAAGCAGGGTTCTCACCCCTCCACTTT
TRBJ2-2 | NA | NA | TRBV6-1 | CASSEAGGRYTGELFF | TGTGCCAGCAGTGAAGCTGGGGGGAGGTACACCGGGGAGCTGTTTTTT
TRBJ2-1 | TRBD2 | NA | TRBV9 | CASSVTSGRVGEQFF | TGTGCCAGCAGCGTCACTAGCGGGAGGGTGGGTGAGCAGTTCTTC
TRBJ2-3 | TRBD1 | once | TRBV5-1 | CASSLAKTGVGDTQYF | TGCGCCAGCAGCTTGGCGAAGACAGGGGTTGGAGATACGCAGTATTTT
TRBJ2-7 | TRBD1 | NA | TRBV19 | CASSKQPGGLSYEQYF | TGTGCCAGTAGTAAACAACCAGGGGGCCTTTCCTACGAGCAGTACTTC
TRBJ1-1 | NA | NA | TRBV7-8 | CASSLASVIGGTEAFF | TGTGCCAGCAGCTTAGCGTCAGTGATAGGGGGCACTGAAGCTTTCTTT
TRBJ1-3 | NA | NA | TRBV7-9 | CASSSTVHGNTIYF | TGTGCCAGCAGCTCCACAGTACACGGAAACACCATATATTTT
TRBJ2-3 | TRBD1 | NA | TRBV28 | CASSAPGTGPLTDTQYF | TGTGCCAGCAGTGCCCCGGGGACAGGACCTCTCACAGATACGCAGTATTTT
TRBJ2-1 | TRBD2 | NA | TRBV4-2 | CASSQDRGGSGQFF | TGTGCCAGCAGCCAAGATCGGGGCGGGAGCGGGCAGTTCTTC